The following is a TCR beta chain sequence with its context. Its specific antigen is unknown. Within one base of it there is no much larger clone, and no base qualities were kept. These data come from a study of shared clonotypes between healthy human individuals (dated by TCRdb to the early 2020s). Broadly, across the study: The cohort comprised a couple of women and three men aged 18 to 49 years. The study deeply sequenced blood TCR repertoires of about 5 healthy adults to estimate repertoire size and the extent of clonotype sharing between individuals. For each donor, three plates each were used for CD4 naive and CD4 memory, two plates were used for CD8 naive, and one plate was used for CD8 memory. To increase sequencing depth and limit assay-specific biases, different laboratories used diverse techniques to prepare libraries and sequence TCR repertoires. Per donor, leukapheresis produced somewhere between about 0.9 and 9.5 billion PBMCs.

Using the deep immunoSEQ assay, TCR CDR3 regions were amplified from genomic DNA by multiplex PCR. Extracted genomic DNA from each cell subset was distributed evenly across all wells of several immunoSEQ 96-well plates, and each plate was treated as a replicate. For sorted subsets, each replicate PCR was loaded with 200 to 250 ng genomic DNA, equivalent to about 33,000 T cell genomes. Purified libraries were quantified with a Qubit 3.0 fluorometer, sized on a Bioanalyzer 2100, and re-quantified with the KAPA Library Quantification kit. A separate single-read 150-cycle Illumina NextSeq 550 flow cell was used to sequence each immunoSEQ 96-well plate. In the paper's pipeline: Because only junctional sequences without quality scores were contained in the immunoSEQ output, filtering matching that applied to full-length reads could not be performed. Sequences were annotated with PyIR, a Python wrapper for IgBLAST v1.9, using IMGT germline references to assign V/J genes and CDR3. Reads were filtered out if the reads had weak V/J assignments (E-value above 1e-6), no CDR3, stop codons, out-of-frame junctions, or ambiguous translated residues. A V3J clonotype was defined by an identical inferred V gene, J gene, and CDR3 amino acid sequence. To compute the percentage overlap between repertoires, the number of shared unique clonotypes was divided by the size of the smaller repertoire. RTK rarefaction, the Chao1 estimator, and Recon v2.1 estimates of unobserved clonotypes were used to assess repertoire richness. Generation probabilities for all TCRbeta clonotypes obtained by the gDNA method from a handful of donors were computed using OLGA. TCRdb carries this immuneACCESS record with in-frame sequences only. Its versions omit some clonotypes, under half of them owing to an unresolved V gene in the studies checked, with the rest unexplained. Clonal size and the V and J genes are those of that table, whereas D and trimming came from the DNA. A total of approximately 2,300,000 clones appear in this sample, less than 95% of them only once. 0.37% of the sample rests with the top ten.

The CDR3 measures 13 amino acids from cysteine to phenylalanine. The kept DNA is CDR3 alone, 39 bases in frame from the first base. According to the germline V gene (reference sequence), CDR1 reads MNHEY and CDR2 reads SMNVEV. V sheds 5 bases and J sheds 2 bases, leaving 7 bases between their ends. Healthy HIV-negative adults with no recently reported acute infections or vaccinations were included as donors. Every donor was a Caucasian adult residing in Nashville, Tennessee, USA. Magnetic negative selection was used to enrich CD4+ T cells, after which naive cells were positively selected on CD45RA and the negative fraction became the memory subset. After blood collection by leukapheresis, PBMCs were isolated using Ficoll-Histopaque density gradient centrifugation and then cryopreserved in the vapor phase of liquid nitrogen. Analytical flow cytometry was used to check the purity and quantity of each magnetically sorted T cell population. Genomic DNA was isolated from every sorted fraction and measured by UV absorbance on a Nanodrop 2000c.

What the study reported, not specific to this receptor: Because the study included only a small number of donors, the genetic and exposure-history diversity represented was limited. Estimated clonotype richness was generally larger for naive than for memory subsets. About 4.5% of naive CD4, 3.5% of naive CD8, around 2.3% of memory CD4, and approximately 0.4% of memory CD8 clonotypes were shared across a few donors. Sampling was restricted to blood, and TCR repertoires in tissues likely differ from the TCR repertoires found in blood. Higher generation probabilities were observed for clonotypes shared by all four sorted-subset donors than for non-shared clonotypes. Based on pairwise subsampling, the degree of clonotype sharing among donors was expected to be affected by sequencing depth. Even with the large sequencing depth, rarefaction of the sorted-subset datasets indicated that sequencing was incomplete.

The chain was built from TRBV27 and TRBJ1-5; the D gene cannot be resolved reliably. This clonotype was sampled from a man aged 18 to 30 in good health. Some clones in this sample may be carry-over from other donors' samples. Sequencing used naive CD4+ T cells from PBMCs. In the paper's terms, the cell subset or site label means: CD45RA+ positively selected. The nucleotide sequence reads TGTGCCAGCAGTAATTGGGGCAATCAGCCCCAGCATTTT. It translates as CASSNWGNQPQHF.